A selection of T cell receptor beta chains follows, all from one sample in a study of PD-L1 blockade in urothelial cancer. Libraries were prepared by immunoSEQ multiplex PCR; TCRdb keeps only in-frame clonotypes and omits some of them. Of 20,000 to 25,000 clones detected, 90% appear once; the ten largest clones hold 15% to 20%. This specimen consisted of PBMCs, obtained around atezolizumab (anti-PD-L1) treatment. The receptors originated from a woman aged 55-70 years with urothelial cancer. Each CDR3 is given with its conserved first and last residue. The D gene is left open where the match is weak. The size field is filled for only some rows; it gives once, few, many or a size class.

TRBJ2-2,TRBV5-1,.,TRBD2,CASSLTPRPGLAIGELFF,TGCGCCAGCAGCTTGACTCCTCGACCGGGACTAGCGATCGGGGAGCTGTTTTTT
TRBJ1-1,TRBV19,once,TRBD1,CASINPGGWAEAFF,TGTGCCAGTATTAATCCAGGGGGTTGGGCTGAAGCTTTCTTT
TRBJ2-1,TRBV29-1,.,.,CSVEARDRTTSYYNEQFF,TGCAGCGTTGAAGCTCGGGACCGGACGACTAGTTACTACAATGAGCAGTTCTTC
TRBJ1-4,TRBV19,.,TRBD1,CASSPTGALPEKLFF,TGTGCCAGTAGCCCGACAGGGGCCCTTCCTGAAAAACTGTTTTTT
TRBJ1-5,TRBV13,.,.,CASRVQNSNQPQHF,TGTGCCAGCAGAGTACAGAATAGCAATCAGCCCCAGCATTTT
TRBJ1-2,TRBV29-1,.,.,CSGGQGYGYTF,TGCAGCGGTGGGCAGGGCTATGGCTACACCTTC
TRBJ1-2,TRBV25-1,.,.,CASSDPGRGGGYTF,TGTGCCAGCAGTGATCCAGGGAGGGGAGGTGGCTACACCTTC
TRBJ2-5,TRBV29-1,.,TRBD1,CSVVRGRETQYF,TGCAGCGTTGTCAGGGGGCGAGAGACCCAGTACTTC
TRBJ2-1,TRBV6-1,.,TRBD2,CASSEGPSGSINEQFF,TGTGCCAGCAGTGAAGGGCCTAGCGGGAGTATCAATGAGCAGTTCTTC
TRBJ1-5,TRBV6-1,.,.,CASSLYRDSNQPQHF,TGTGCCAGCAGTCTCTACAGGGATAGCAATCAGCCCCAGCATTTT
TRBJ2-7,TRBV11-2,.,.,CASSLQGYEQYF,TGTGCCAGCAGCTTACAGGGCTACGAGCAGTACTTC
TRBJ2-1,TRBV19,.,TRBD2,CASSSSGSGRNEQFF,TGTGCCAGTAGTAGTAGCGGGAGTGGTCGTAATGAGCAGTTCTTC
TRBJ2-3,TRBV7-3,.,TRBD2,CASSQRTSGGGDTQYF,TGTGCCAGCAGCCAACGGACTAGCGGAGGCGGAGATACGCAGTATTTT
TRBJ2-1,TRBV19,once,.,CASSITSLDFWNEQFF,TGTGCCAGTAGTATAACTTCCCTGGACTTTTGGAATGAGCAGTTCTTC
TRBJ1-4,TRBV5-4,.,TRBD1,CASSITGGKEKLFF,TGTGCCAGCAGCATTACAGGGGGCAAGGAAAAACTGTTTTTT
TRBJ2-5,TRBV25-1,.,.,CASSEGLRGSGQETQYF,TGTGCCAGCAGTGAAGGTTTACGGGGTAGCGGCCAAGAGACCCAGTACTTC
TRBJ2-7,TRBV14,.,.,CASSQTIQGNEQYF,TGTGCCAGCAGCCAAACAATACAGGGAAACGAGCAGTACTTC
TRBJ2-5,TRBV27,.,TRBD2,CASSWGGTQYF,TGTGCCAGCAGTTGGGGGGGGACCCAGTACTTC
TRBJ1-5,TRBV6-6,.,.,CASSTTLVREPQHF,TGTGCCAGCAGTACCACCTTGGTCAGGGAGCCCCAGCATTTT
TRBJ2-7,TRBV7-8,.,.,CASSLVVGQRSYEQYF,TGTGCCAGCAGCTTAGTTGTTGGACAGAGGTCCTACGAGCAGTACTTC
TRBJ2-1,TRBV28,once,TRBD1,CASSSHIIGTGWVEQFF,TGTGCCAGCAGTTCCCATATCATCGGGACAGGGTGGGTTGAGCAGTTCTTC
TRBJ1-2,TRBV5-1,.,.,CASSLGPGTNNYGYTF,TGCGCCAGCAGCTTGGGCCCCGGGACAAATAACTATGGCTACACCTTC
TRBJ2-7,TRBV2,.,TRBD1,CASTTGQEYEQYF,TGTGCCAGCACCACGGGACAGGAATACGAGCAGTACTTC
TRBJ2-1,TRBV19,.,TRBD2,CASSMGLATYNEQFF,TGTGCCAGTAGTATGGGACTAGCCACCTACAATGAGCAGTTCTTC
TRBJ2-5,TRBV2,.,TRBD2,CASSGTGLAGKTQYF,TGTGCCAGCAGCGGGACCGGACTAGCGGGAAAAACCCAGTACTTC
TRBJ2-7,TRBV6-6,.,.,CASRLSYEQYF,TGTGCCAGCAGACTCTCCTACGAGCAGTACTTC
TRBJ2-7,TRBV29-1,.,.,CSVYSGSEQYF,TGCAGCGTTTATTCAGGCTCCGAGCAGTACTTC
TRBJ2-3,TRBV19,.,.,CASSMIRTTTDTQYF,TGTGCCAGTAGTATGATTCGAACAACCACAGATACGCAGTATTTT
TRBJ2-5,TRBV28,.,.,CASNSYGLQETQYF,TGTGCCAGCAATTCATATGGACTCCAAGAGACCCAGTACTTC
TRBJ2-3,TRBV11-2,.,TRBD2,CASSLSGRGTDTQYF,TGTGCCAGCAGCTTGAGCGGGAGAGGCACAGATACGCAGTATTTT